This record covers a single T cell receptor beta chain. This record comes from a study of blood T cell repertoires in COVID-19. Per the study methods: Researchers report that nucleated cell counts were estimated from reference gene primer amplification. Generated by immunoSEQ multiplex PCR, the TCRdb table keeps only in-frame clones and is missing some. That table is the source of V, J and clone size, and D and trimming were worked out from the DNA. The sample carries around 300,000 clones, approximately 87% recorded once. The germline gives CDR1 LGHDT, CDR2 YNNKEL (reference sequence). After removal of 4 bases from V and 2 bases from J, the junction contained 9 bases not matched to a gene. The CDR3 contains 17 residues.

V usage is TRBV3-1 (or the pseudogene TRBV3-2) and J usage is TRBJ2-5, with 11 bases lining up with TRBD2. Sequences were obtained from peripheral blood. The source is a woman in her thirties with COVID-19, enrolled during active disease. CDR3 amino acids: CASSLPGTSGIQETQYF. Here the CDR3 DNA reads TGTGCCAGCAGCCTTCCCGGGACTAGCGGAATTCAAGAGACCCAGTACTTC.